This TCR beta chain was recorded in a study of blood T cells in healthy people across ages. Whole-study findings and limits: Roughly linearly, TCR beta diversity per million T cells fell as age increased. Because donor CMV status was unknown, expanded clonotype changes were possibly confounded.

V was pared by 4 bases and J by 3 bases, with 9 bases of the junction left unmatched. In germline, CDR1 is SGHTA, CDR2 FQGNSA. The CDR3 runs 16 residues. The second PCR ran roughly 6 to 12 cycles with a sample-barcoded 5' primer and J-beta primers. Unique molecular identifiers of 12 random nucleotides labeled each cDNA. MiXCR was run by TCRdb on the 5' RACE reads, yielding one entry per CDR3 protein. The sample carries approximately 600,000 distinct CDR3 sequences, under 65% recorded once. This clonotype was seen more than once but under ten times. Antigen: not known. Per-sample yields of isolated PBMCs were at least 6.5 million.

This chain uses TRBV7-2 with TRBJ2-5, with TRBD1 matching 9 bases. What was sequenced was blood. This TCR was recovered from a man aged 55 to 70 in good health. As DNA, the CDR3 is TGTGCCAGCAGCTCGAGGACAGGGGCGAGGAAAGAGACCCAGTACTTC. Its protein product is CASSSRTGARKETQYF. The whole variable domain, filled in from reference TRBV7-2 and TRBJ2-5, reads GAGVSQSPSNKVTEKGKDVELRCDPISGHTALYWYRQSLGQGLEFLIYFQGNSAPDKSGLPSDRFSAERTGGSVSTLTIQRTQQEDSAVYLCASSSRTGARKETQYFGPGTRLLVL.